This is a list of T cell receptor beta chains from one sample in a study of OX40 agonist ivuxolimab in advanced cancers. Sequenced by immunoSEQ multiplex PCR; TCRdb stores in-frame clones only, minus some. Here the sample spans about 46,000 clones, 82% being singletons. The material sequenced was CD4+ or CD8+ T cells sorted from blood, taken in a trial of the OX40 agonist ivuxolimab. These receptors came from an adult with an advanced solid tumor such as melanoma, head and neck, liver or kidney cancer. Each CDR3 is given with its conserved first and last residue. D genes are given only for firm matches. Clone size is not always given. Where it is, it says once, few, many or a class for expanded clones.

CASSNRGRGEQYF	TGTGCCAGCAGTAACAGGGGGCGGGGAGAGCAGTACTTC	TRBD1	TRBJ2-7	TRBV25-1	.
CASRGAPSYEQYF	TGTGCCAGCAGGGGGGCCCCCTCCTACGAGCAGTACTTC	.	TRBJ2-7	TRBV2	medium-sized
CASSGQTTNEQFF	TGTGCCAGCAGTGGACAGACCACCAATGAGCAGTTCTTC	.	TRBJ2-1	TRBV2	.
CASRQRGDISNQPQHF	TGTGCCAGTAGGCAAAGAGGAGATATTAGCAATCAGCCCCAGCATTTT	.	TRBJ1-5	TRBV19	.
CASSLGRGGQETQYF	TGTGCCAGCAGCTTAGGGCGGGGGGGACAAGAGACCCAGTACTTC	TRBD2	TRBJ2-5	TRBV5-6	once
CASGSASYGYTF	TGCGCCAGCGGGAGCGCATCCTATGGCTACACCTTC	.	TRBJ1-2	TRBV10-1	.
CASSSRTRVGNTIYF	TGTGCCAGCAGTAGCCGGACACGCGTTGGGAACACCATATATTTT	.	TRBJ1-3	TRBV6-5	.
CASQGSGQEKLFF	TGTGCCTCTCAGGGCAGTGGGCAAGAAAAACTGTTTTTT	.	TRBJ1-4	TRBV6-1	.
CSVVGDATYNEQFF	TGCAGCGTTGTGGGGGACGCAACCTACAATGAGCAGTTCTTC	.	TRBJ2-1	TRBV29-1	.
CASRDSGGFTETQYF	TGTGCCAGTCGGGATAGCGGGGGTTTTACCGAGACCCAGTACTTC	TRBD2	TRBJ2-5	TRBV19	.
CASSSLGEKLFF	TGTGCCAGCAGCTCACTGGGGGAAAAACTGTTTTTT	.	TRBJ1-4	TRBV11-2	.
CASSTATGMSNQPQHF	TGTGCCAGTAGTACCGCGACAGGGATGAGCAATCAGCCCCAGCATTTT	TRBD1	TRBJ1-5	TRBV19	.
CASRELAGGSTDTQYF	TGTGCCAGCAGGGAACTAGCGGGGGGGAGCACAGATACGCAGTATTTT	TRBD2	TRBJ2-3	TRBV2	.
CASSPGPNYGYTF	TGTGCCAGCTCACCGGGGCCGAACTATGGCTACACCTTC	.	TRBJ1-2	TRBV18	once
CASSYEARGLNQPQHF	TGTGCCAGCAGTTATGAGGCCAGGGGTCTCAATCAGCCCCAGCATTTT	.	TRBJ1-5	TRBV6-6	.
CASSPGTLEFF	TGTGCCAGCAGCCCCGGGACACTGGAGTTCTTC	.	TRBJ2-1	TRBV11-2	.
CASSQTGVGATEAFF	TGTGCCAGCAGTCAGACAGGGGTCGGTGCCACTGAAGCTTTCTTT	TRBD1	TRBJ1-1	TRBV25-1	.
CAWSGGWGRGETQYF	TGTGCCTGGAGTGGGGGGTGGGGGCGCGGGGAGACCCAGTACTTC	.	TRBJ2-5	TRBV30	.
CASSPVRDTEAFF	TGTGCCAGCTCACCAGTTCGGGACACTGAAGCTTTCTTT	.	TRBJ1-1	TRBV18	.
CASREKVSGAVDSPLHF	TGTGCCAGCAGAGAAAAGGTATCGGGAGCGGTCGATTCACCCCTCCACTTT	.	TRBJ1-6	TRBV21-1	once
CASSQGLPHEAFF	TGCGCCAGCAGCCAAGGATTGCCACATGAAGCTTTCTTT	.	TRBJ1-1	TRBV4-1	medium-sized
CASNPGTGNAIQYF	TGTGCCAGCAACCCCGGGACAGGGAACGCGATTCAGTACTTC	TRBD1	TRBJ2-4	TRBV6-5	.
CASSPIPGSTDTQYF	TGTGCCAGCTCACCAATCCCGGGGTCGACAGATACGCAGTATTTT	.	TRBJ2-3	TRBV18	.
CASVLAGGLETQYF	TGTGCCAGCGTACTAGCGGGGGGGCTTGAGACCCAGTACTTC	TRBD2	TRBJ2-5	TRBV2	.
CASSPTGINEQFF	TGTGCCAGCTCACCAACGGGAATCAATGAGCAGTTCTTC	.	TRBJ2-1	TRBV18	few
CASSSDRGNSPLHF	TGTGCCAGCAGCTCGGACAGGGGGAATTCACCCCTCCACTTT	TRBD1	TRBJ1-6	TRBV7-8	.
CASSLYPKETQYF	TGCGCCAGCAGCTTGTATCCAAAAGAGACCCAGTACTTC	.	TRBJ2-5	TRBV5-1	once
CAWNSGVNTIYF	TGTGCCTGGAACTCAGGGGTAAACACCATATATTTT	.	TRBJ1-3	TRBV30	few
CASSIQGAGELFF	TGCGCCAGCAGCATCCAAGGGGCCGGGGAGCTGTTTTTT	.	TRBJ2-2	TRBV5-1	.
CASSTGRILNEKLFF	TGTGCCAGTAGTACCGGACGGATCCTTAATGAAAAACTGTTTTTT	.	TRBJ1-4	TRBV19	.
CASSLTGRRAPQHF	TGTGCCAGCAGCTTGACGGGAAGGCGAGCGCCCCAGCATTTT	.	TRBJ1-5	TRBV7-8	.
CASSVNSRALSDTQYF	TGTGCCAGCAGTGTAAATTCTAGGGCCCTTTCAGATACGCAGTATTTT	.	TRBJ2-3	TRBV6-1	.
CASSSPANYGYTF	TGTGCCAGCAGCTCCCCCGCTAACTATGGCTACACCTTC	.	TRBJ1-2	TRBV7-9	once
CASSLGPSGGLSTDTQYF	TGTGCCAGCAGCTTAGGCCCTAGCGGGGGCCTCAGCACAGATACGCAGTATTTT	TRBD2	TRBJ2-3	TRBV11-1	.
CASSSTGGNYGYTF	TGTGCCAGCAGTTCTACAGGGGGAAACTATGGCTACACCTTC	TRBD1	TRBJ1-2	TRBV28	.
CASSLKGLNYGYTF	TGTGCCAGCAGCTTGAAGGGCTTAAACTATGGCTACACCTTC	.	TRBJ1-2	TRBV5-4	.
CASSPRDRYSPLHF	TGTGCCAGCAGCCCCCGAGACAGGTATTCACCCCTCCACTTT	.	TRBJ1-6	TRBV7-2	few
CASSKDRTNTGELFF	TGCGCCAGCAGCAAGGACAGAACGAACACCGGGGAGCTGTTTTTT	.	TRBJ2-2	TRBV5-1	.
CASSPVRDRPTKRYTEAFF	TGTGCCAGCAGCCCGGTCCGGGACAGACCTACAAAAAGGTACACTGAAGCTTTCTTT	TRBD1	TRBJ1-1	TRBV11-1	.
CARSHRTGTTEAFF	TGTGCCAGAAGTCATAGGACAGGGACTACTGAAGCTTTCTTT	.	TRBJ1-1	TRBV7-5	.
CASSPHRQNQETQYF	TGTGCCAGCAGCCCCCATCGACAGAACCAAGAGACCCAGTACTTC	.	TRBJ2-5	TRBV7-9	.
CASSFVEASFKYYEQYF	TGTGCCAGCAGCTTTGTCGAGGCTAGCTTTAAGTATTACGAGCAGTACTTC	.	TRBJ2-7	TRBV12-1	.